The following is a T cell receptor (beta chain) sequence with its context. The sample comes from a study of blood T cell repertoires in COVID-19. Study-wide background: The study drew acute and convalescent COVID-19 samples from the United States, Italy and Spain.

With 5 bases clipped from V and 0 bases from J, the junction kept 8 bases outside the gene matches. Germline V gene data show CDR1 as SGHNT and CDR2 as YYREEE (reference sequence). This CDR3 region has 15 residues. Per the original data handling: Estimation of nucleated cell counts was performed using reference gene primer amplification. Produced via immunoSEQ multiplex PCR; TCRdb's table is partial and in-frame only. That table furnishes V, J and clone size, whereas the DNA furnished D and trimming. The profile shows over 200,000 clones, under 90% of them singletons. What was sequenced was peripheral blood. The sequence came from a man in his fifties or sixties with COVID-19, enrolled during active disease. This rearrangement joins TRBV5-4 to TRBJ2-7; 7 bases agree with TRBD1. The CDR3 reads CASRPGTANSYEQYF. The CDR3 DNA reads TGTGCCAGCAGGCCGGGGACAGCTAACTCCTACGAGCAGTACTTC.